The T cell receptor beta chain under discussion was sequenced for a study of blood T cell repertoires in COVID-19. Study in general: Sites in the United States, Italy and Spain provided acute and convalescent COVID-19 samples. Sources were T cells, B-cell-depleted T cells, or PBMCs; the material itself was cDNA or gDNA.

This CDR3 is built from 15 residues. Trimming took 0 bases from V and 6 from J; bases not matched to a gene: 3. Germline V gives CDR1 SGDLS, CDR2 YYNGEE. How the authors handled the data: By means of reference gene primer amplification, nucleated cell counts were estimated. Repertoires were generated with immunoSEQ multiplex PCR, while TCRdb's copy carries only in-frame clones and drops some. V, J and clone size reflect that table, while D and trimming were determined from the DNA. The sample carries roughly 360,000 clones, 81% recorded once. Sequencing was carried out using peripheral blood. The V and J genes are TRBV9 and TRBJ2-2, with 9 bases identical to TRBD2. This sequence originates from a human donor with acute or convalescent COVID-19. The donor label of this sample is uncertain. The CDR3 coding sequence is TGTGCCAGCAGCGTAGTTAGCGGGGGAGCCGGGGAGCTGTTTTTT. Its translation: CASSVVSGGAGELFF. The variable domain in full, with the rest retrieved from reference TRBV9 and TRBJ2-2, is DSGVTQTPKHLITATGQRVTLRCSPRSGDLSVYWYQQSLDQGLQFLIQYYNGEERAKGNILERFSAQQFPDLHSELNLSSLELGDSALYFCASSVVSGGAGELFFGEGSRLTVL.